The T cell receptor beta chain described here comes from a study of radiotherapy plus CTLA-4 blockade in lung cancer. Study in general: Objective responses were documented in about 18% of patients, with disease control in roughly 33%. Study outcomes and limitations: Tumor-derived TCR clones expanded in blood after radiotherapy plus ipilimumab. Early blood T cell clone dynamics reportedly forecast response best, with interferon-beta.

Points on this clone: Its antigen is unidentified.

Lung cancer patients with chemo-refractory metastatic non-small-cell disease were given focal radiation plus CTLA-4 blockade with ipilimumab. Germline V gives CDR1 MDHEN, CDR2 SYDVKM. V shed 4 bases and J shed 7 bases, with 19 bases lying between them. This CDR3 contains 15 residues. Some clones are missing from TCRdb's copy, which holds only in-frame ones; the method was immunoSEQ multiplex PCR. The sample records 70,000 to 90,000 clones, around 90% being singletons. V usage is TRBV28 and J usage is TRBJ1-1, with D possibly matching TRBD1 (6 bases). The sequence derives from a human donor with non-small cell lung cancer who had stable disease on radiotherapy plus ipilimumab. The sequenced sample was peripheral blood, obtained from a patient treated with radiotherapy plus ipilimumab. The CDR3 coding sequence is TGTGCCAGCAGTTACGTGGCAGGGGCGCAGAGTGAAGCTTTCTTT. It yields the protein CASSYVAGAQSEAFF.